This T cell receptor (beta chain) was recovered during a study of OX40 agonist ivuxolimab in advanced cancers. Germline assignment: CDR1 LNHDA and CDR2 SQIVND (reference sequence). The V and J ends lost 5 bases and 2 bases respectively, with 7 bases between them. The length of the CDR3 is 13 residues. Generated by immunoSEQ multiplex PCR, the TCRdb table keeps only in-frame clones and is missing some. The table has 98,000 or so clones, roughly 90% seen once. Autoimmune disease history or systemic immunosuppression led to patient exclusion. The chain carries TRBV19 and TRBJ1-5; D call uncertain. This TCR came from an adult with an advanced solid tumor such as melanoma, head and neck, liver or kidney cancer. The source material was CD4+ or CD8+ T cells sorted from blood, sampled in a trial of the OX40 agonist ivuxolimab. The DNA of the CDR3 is TGTGCCAGTAGTTCTCAGGGCAATCAGCCCCAGCATTTT. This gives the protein CASSSQGNQPQHF. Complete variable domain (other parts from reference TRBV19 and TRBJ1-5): DGGITQSPKYLFRKEGQNVTLSCEQNLNHDAMYWYRQDPGQGLRLIYYSQIVNDFQKGDIAEGYSVSREKKESFPLTVTSAQKNPTAFYLCASSSQGNQPQHFGDGTRLSIL.